The T cell receptor beta chain described here comes from a study of T cells in Graves' hyperthyroidism and ophthalmopathy. RNA transcripts provided the source from which TCR beta CDR3 regions were amplified. First-round RT-PCR targeting the TCR CDR3 was performed with the HTBI primer set. TCRdb reanalysed the multiplex PCR reads using MiXCR and keeps one entry per CDR3 protein. The table records fewer than 600,000 distinct CDR3 sequences, around 15% of them present only once. There are 12 residues in the CDR3. The germline V gene encodes CDR1 DFQATT and CDR2 SNEGSKA (reference sequence). Trimming took off 0 bases at V and 9 bases at J, with 9 bases between the two ends. Findings and limits, study-wide: By a 13 V-J model, ophthalmopathy was set apart from stable hyperthyroidism. Blood held most thyroid clonotypes expanded above 0.001 frequency.

For this clonotype: The antigen is undetermined.

An absence of ophthalmopathy progression within 18 months meant stable Graves' hyperthyroidism. Exclusions: uncontrolled infection, other autoimmune disease, pregnancy, lactation. This chain joins TRBV20-1 and TRBJ2-4; D call uncertain. The TCR sequence derives from a woman in her thirties or forties with Graves' hyperthyroidism. Material for sequencing was blood. The CDR3 sequence: CSARELKGIQYF. The DNA for the CDR3 is TGCAGTGCTAGAGAACTAAAGGGCATTCAGTACTTC.